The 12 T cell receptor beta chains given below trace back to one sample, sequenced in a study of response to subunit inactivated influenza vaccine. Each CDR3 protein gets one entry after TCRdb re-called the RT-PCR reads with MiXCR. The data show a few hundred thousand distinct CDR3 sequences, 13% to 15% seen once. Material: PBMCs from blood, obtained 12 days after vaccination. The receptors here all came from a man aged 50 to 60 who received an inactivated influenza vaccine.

CDR3 sequence reads: CATSRETGGLDEQYF. The DNA for the CDR3 is TGTGCCACCAGCAGAGAGACAGGGGGTTTGGACGAGCAGTACTTC. This sequence joins TRBV15 and TRBJ2-7; 9 nucleotides agree with TRBD1. Germline CDR1 and CDR2: LNHNV and YYDKDF (reference sequence). Unmatched junction bases numbered 5, after V lost 0 bases and J lost 5 bases. The CDR3 loop spans 15 amino acids.

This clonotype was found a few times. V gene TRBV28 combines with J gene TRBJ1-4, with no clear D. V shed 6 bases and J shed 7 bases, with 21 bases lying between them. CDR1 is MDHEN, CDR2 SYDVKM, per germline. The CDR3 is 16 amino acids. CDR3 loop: CASRPKAGKASEKLFF. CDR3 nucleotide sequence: TGTGCCAGCAGACCGAAGGCGGGGAAGGCGAGTGAAAAACTGTTTTTT.

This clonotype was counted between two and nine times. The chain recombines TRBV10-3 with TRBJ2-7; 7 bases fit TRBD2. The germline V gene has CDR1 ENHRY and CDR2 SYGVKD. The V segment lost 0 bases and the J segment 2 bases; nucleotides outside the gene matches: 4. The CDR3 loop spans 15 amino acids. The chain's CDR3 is CAISESATSPYEQYF. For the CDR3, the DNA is TGTGCCATCAGTGAGTCAGCGACTAGCCCCTACGAGCAGTACTTC.

The DNA of the CDR3 is TGCGCCAGCAGCCTACCCAGCGGGGGGGCGTCCGGGGAGCTGTTTTTT. Translation gives CASSLPSGGASGELFF. V is TRBV5-1 and J is TRBJ2-2, with 10 bases fitting TRBD2. With V trimmed by 4 bases and J by 6 bases, 9 bases remained unmatched. This CDR3 has 16 amino acids. Germline V gene data show CDR1 as SGHRS and CDR2 as YFSETQ.

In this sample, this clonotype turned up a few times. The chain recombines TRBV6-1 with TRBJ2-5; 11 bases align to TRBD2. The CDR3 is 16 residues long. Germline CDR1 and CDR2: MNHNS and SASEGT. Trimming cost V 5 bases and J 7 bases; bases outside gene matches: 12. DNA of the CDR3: TGTGCCAGCAGTCGGGGTAGCGGGAGGGCCGGCTGGACCCAGTACTTC. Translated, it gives CASSRGSGRAGWTQYF.

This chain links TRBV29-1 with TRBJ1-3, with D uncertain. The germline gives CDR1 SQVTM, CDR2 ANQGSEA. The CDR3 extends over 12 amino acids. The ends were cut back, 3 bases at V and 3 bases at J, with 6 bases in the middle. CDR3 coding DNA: TGCAGCGTTGACTTGAGTGGAAACACCATATATTTT. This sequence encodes CSVDLSGNTIYF.

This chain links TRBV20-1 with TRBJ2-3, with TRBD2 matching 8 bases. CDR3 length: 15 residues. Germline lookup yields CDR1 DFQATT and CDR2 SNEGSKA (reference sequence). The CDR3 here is CTSQGRGVLADTQYF. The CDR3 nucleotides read TGCACCTCGCAGGGGCGGGGGGTTCTTGCAGATACGCAGTATTTT.

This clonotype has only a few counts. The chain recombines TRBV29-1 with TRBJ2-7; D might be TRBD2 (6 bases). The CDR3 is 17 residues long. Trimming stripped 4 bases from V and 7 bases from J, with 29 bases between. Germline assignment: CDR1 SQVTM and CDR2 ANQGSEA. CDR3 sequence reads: CSVGPKSGTSSAGEQYF. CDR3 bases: TGCAGCGTTGGTCCCAAATCCGGGACTTCCAGTGCCGGGGAGCAGTACTTC.

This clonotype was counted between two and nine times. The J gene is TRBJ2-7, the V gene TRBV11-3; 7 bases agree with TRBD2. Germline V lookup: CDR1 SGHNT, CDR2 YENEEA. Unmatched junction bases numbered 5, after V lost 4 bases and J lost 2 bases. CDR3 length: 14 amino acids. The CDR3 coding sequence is TGTGCCAGCAGCTATGGGGAGGGACCCTACGAGCAGTACTTC. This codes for CASSYGEGPYEQYF.

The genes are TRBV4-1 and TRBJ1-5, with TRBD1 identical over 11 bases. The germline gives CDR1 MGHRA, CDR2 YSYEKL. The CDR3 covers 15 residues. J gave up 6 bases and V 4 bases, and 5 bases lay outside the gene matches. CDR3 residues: CASSLQDRGRQPQHF. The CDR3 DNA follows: TGCGCCAGCAGCCTCCAGGACAGGGGGCGTCAGCCCCAGCATTTT.

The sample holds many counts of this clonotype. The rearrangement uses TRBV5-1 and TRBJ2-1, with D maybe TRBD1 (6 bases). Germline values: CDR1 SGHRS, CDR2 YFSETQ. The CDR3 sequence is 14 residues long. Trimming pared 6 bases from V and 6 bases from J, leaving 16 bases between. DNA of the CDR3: TGCGCCAGCACCGACGGACGGACAGTCAATGAGCAGTTCTTC. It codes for CASTDGRTVNEQFF.

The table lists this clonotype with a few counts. The CDR3 here is CASTTQGGGYTF. CDR3 coding DNA: TGTGCCAGCACCACGCAGGGTGGCGGCTACACCTTC. The gene calls are TRBV6-5 and TRBJ1-2; TRBD1 might be the D (5 bases). The V end was cut by 7 bases, the J end by 8 bases, with 14 bases between. Germline V gene sequence: CDR1 MNHEY, CDR2 SVGAGI. This CDR3 contains 12 residues.